This TCR beta chain derives from a study of blood T cell repertoires in COVID-19. The assay was immunoSEQ multiplex PCR, and TCRdb's table has in-frame clones only and misses some. Of around 230,000 clones listed, almost 85% are singletons. Trimming stripped 3 bases from V and 5 bases from J, with 11 bases between. The CDR3 loop spans 13 amino acids. The V and J genes are TRBV12-3 or TRBV12-4 and TRBJ2-7, with D possibly matching TRBD2 (5 bases). The sequencing sample was made of peripheral blood. This TCR was recovered from a man in his forties or fifties with COVID-19, enrolled during active disease. CDR3 in DNA: TGTGCCAGCAGTTTTATACTCGGGAACGAGCAGTACTTC. As protein: CASSFILGNEQYF.